This entry features one TCR beta chain sequence. This entry comes from a study of T cell changes during pregnancy in multiple sclerosis. TCRdb keeps only in-frame clones here, not all; method: immunoSEQ multiplex PCR. Among about 100,000 clones, 85% to 95% were seen once, and the ten largest hold less than 0.85%. This CDR3 is built from 15 residues. Germline CDR1 MNHEY, CDR2 SMNVEV (reference sequence). V was clipped by 5 bases and J by 7 bases, with 17 bases between them. This chain uses TRBV27 with TRBJ1-4; perhaps TRBD1 as D (6 bases). This receptor was identified in a female donor in good health, enrolled as a control in a pregnancy study. This specimen was peripheral blood, taken in the third trimester of pregnancy. The CDR3 DNA sequence: TGTGCCAGCAGTCCTACAGGGAATTCACTTGAAAAACTGTTTTTT. This sequence encodes CASSPTGNSLEKLFF.